Below, 18 T cell receptor beta chains from the same sample are listed, as sequenced in a study of read filtering for tumor transcriptome and immune sequencing. The library was built from roughly 400 ng RNA with molecular barcoded adaptors for alpha/delta and beta/gamma chains. TCRdb used MiXCR to reprocess the reads, holding one entry per CDR3 protein. There are around 130,000 distinct CDR3 sequences in the sample; about 12% occur only once, and around 8.3% lies in the top ten. Sample: a population of CD138-negative cells sorted from bone marrow. The receptors shown here come from a donor over 35 with multiple myeloma.

Relative to its sample, this clonotype is medium-sized. The V gene is TRBV27, the J gene TRBJ1-2; 9 nucleotides align to TRBD1. Germline loops: CDR1 MNHEY, CDR2 SMNVEV (reference sequence). This CDR3 comprises 16 residues. Germline trimming cut 2 bases from V and 4 bases from J; bases unmatched to any gene: 8. CDR3 region: CASSLNAGTGSYGYTF. The CDR3 nucleotides read TGTGCCAGCAGTTTAAACGCCGGGACAGGGAGCTATGGCTACACCTTC.

This chain uses TRBV4-1 with TRBJ2-3; 7 nucleotides align to TRBD2. This CDR3 has 16 residues. The germline V gene has CDR1 MGHRA and CDR2 YSYEKL. Trimming cost V 3 bases and J 3 bases; bases outside gene matches: 9. DNA for the CDR3: TGCGCCAGCAGCCAGCCGCCTGGCGGGAGTACAGATACGCAGTATTTT. Protein: CASSQPPGGSTDTQYF.

This clonotype was recorded a few times. The gene calls are TRBV11-2 and TRBJ2-1; possibly TRBD1 or TRBD2 for D (5 bases each). Germline V gene sequence: CDR1 SGHAT, CDR2 FQNNGV. The ends were cut back, 1 base at V and 13 bases at J, with 17 bases in the middle. CDR3 size: 14 residues. The CDR3 DNA reads as TGTGCCAGCAGCTTAGTCACAGGCCGGGATTCACAGTTCTTC. It translates to CASSLVTGRDSQFF.

The table lists this clonotype with many counts. The chain couples TRBV7-9 to TRBJ1-1; D unresolved. The CDR3 spans 12 residues. Deletions cut 1 base from V and 7 bases from J, with 7 bases between. Germline CDR1 reads SEHNR; CDR2 reads FQNEAQ (reference sequence). The CDR3, as DNA: TGTGCCAGCAGCTTAGTCGGCGGTGAAGCTTTCTTT. It yields the protein CASSLVGGEAFF.

This clonotype appeared many times. J is TRBJ2-1 and V is TRBV7-3; weak D call: TRBD1 (6 bases). V gave up 5 bases and J gave up 6 bases, with 17 bases separating them. The CDR3 sequence is 15 residues long. Germline V gives CDR1 SGHTA, CDR2 FQGTGA. The CDR3 DNA sequence: TGTGCCAGCAGCCAACAGGGTTCCGCGTTCAATGAGCAGTTCTTC. It yields the protein CASSQQGSAFNEQFF.

Notes on this clonotype: A much larger clone differs by one base, so this may be a read error. V and J are TRBV29-1 and TRBJ2-3, with 7 nucleotides matching TRBD2. J lost 2 bases, V lost 5 bases, and 16 bases had no gene match. This CDR3 region has 17 residues. Germline loops: CDR1 SQVTM, CDR2 ANQGSEA. CDR3 nucleotide sequence: TGCAGCGTTCGCCGACTAGCAGCCCCTTCCCACACAGATACGCAGTATTTT. This encodes CSVRRLAAPSHTDTQYF.

This clonotype has a count of ten or more. The chain recombines TRBV2 with TRBJ1-1; 8 bases agree with TRBD1. The V gene end was trimmed by 6 bases and the J gene end by 5 bases; junction bases not matched to a gene: 8. Per the germline V gene, CDR1 is SNHLY and CDR2 is FYNNEI. This CDR3 spans 14 amino acids. The CDR3 DNA sequence: TGTGCCAGCAGACCCGGACAGGGCTGGACTGAAGCTTTCTTT. Its protein is CASRPGQGWTEAFF.

This clonotype has a single count. A clone one base away is much larger, so this may be a read error. The chain recombines TRBV12-3 or TRBV12-4 with TRBJ2-1; D gene ambiguous. Between the trimmed V and J ends, which lost 7 bases and 7 bases, there was a span of 14 bases. The CDR3 runs 13 residues. CDR3 region: CASNGPSANEQFF. The CDR3 DNA reads as TGTGCCAGCAATGGACCTTCGGCAAATGAGCAGTTCTTC.

This clonotype was seen ten or more times. The V gene is TRBV4-1, the J gene TRBJ2-4; TRBD2 matches 8 bases. Germline loops: CDR1 MGHRA, CDR2 YSYEKL. CDR3 length: 16 residues. The ends lost 5 bases at V and 1 base at J; junction bases unmatched: 7. DNA of the CDR3: TGCGCCAGCAGCGGCCGGGAGGGCCAGGCCAAAAACATTCAGTACTTC. The encoded protein is CASSGREGQAKNIQYF.

The J gene is TRBJ2-3, the V gene TRBV7-2, with 10 bases lining up with TRBD1. V trimming: 2 bases; J trimming: 4 bases; junction bases outside the gene matches: 6. Germline V gene sequence: CDR1 SGHTA, CDR2 FQGNSA. The length of the CDR3 is 16 residues. CDR3 region: CASSLLGTGDADTQYF. The CDR3 DNA follows: TGTGCCAGCAGCTTATTAGGGACAGGGGATGCAGATACGCAGTATTTT.

This clonotype has a handful of counts. This chain connects TRBV27 to TRBJ2-1; the match to TRBD2 covers 9 bases. The CDR3 is made up of 18 amino acids. Germline values: CDR1 MNHEY, CDR2 SMNVEV (reference sequence). V dropped 3 bases and J dropped 0; count of bases not matched to a gene: 9. The CDR3 coding sequence is TGTGCCAGCAGTTTTCTCTGGGAAGCGGGAGGCTCCTACAATGAGCAGTTCTTC. Protein sequence: CASSFLWEAGGSYNEQFF.

This clonotype was detected many times. The J gene is TRBJ1-5, the V gene TRBV7-8; D unresolved. Per the germline V gene, CDR1 is SGHVS and CDR2 is FQNEAQ. Trimming pared 2 bases from V and 4 bases from J, leaving 15 bases between. This CDR3 region has 16 residues. CDR3 sequence (DNA): TGTGCCAGCAGCTTATCTCATTCGGCTTTTAATCAGCCCCAGCATTTT. It encodes CASSLSHSAFNQPQHF.

In this sample, this clonotype turned up many times. V is TRBV5-6 and J is TRBJ1-5; D gene unclear. CDR1 is SGHDT and CDR2 is YYEEEE in the germline V gene. The CDR3 contains 14 residues. The V and J ends lost 0 bases and 3 bases respectively, with 7 bases between them. The CDR3 DNA reads as TGTGCCAGCAGCTTGGGCCAGCTCAATCAGCCCCAGCATTTT. Its protein product is CASSLGQLNQPQHF. The whole variable domain, remainder taken from reference TRBV5-6 and TRBJ1-5, is DAGVTQSPTHLIKTRGQQVTLRCSPKSGHDTVSWYQQALGQGPQFIFQYYEEEERQRGNFPDRFSGHQFPNYSSELNVNALLLGDSALYLCASSLGQLNQPQHFGDGTRLSIL.

Note on this clonotype: One base away lies a much larger clone, so this may be a sequencing read error. The chain recombines TRBV4-1 with TRBJ1-1; D is perhaps TRBD1 (5 bases). The germline V gene encodes CDR1 MGHRA and CDR2 YSYEKL. The CDR3 has 14 residues. Trimming removed 4 bases from V and 5 bases from J, with 14 bases in between. The CDR3 reads CASSPGAPGTEAFF. CDR3 nucleotide sequence: TGCGCCAGCAGCCCTGGGGCCCCGGGGACTGAAGCTTTCTTT.

This clonotype was recorded many times. This chain uses TRBV6-5 with TRBJ2-1, with D hard to call. This CDR3 has 14 residues. Trimming took off 6 bases at V and 10 bases at J, with 19 bases between the two ends. Germline-derived CDR1 and CDR2 are MNHEY and SVGAGI. The CDR3: CASSQRPPPREQFF. As DNA, the CDR3 is TGTGCCAGCAGCCAAAGGCCCCCACCAAGGGAGCAGTTCTTC.

This clonotype was recorded at least ten times. V gene TRBV12-3 or TRBV12-4 combines with J gene TRBJ1-1; possibly TRBD1 for D (6 bases). The CDR3 spans 14 residues. Trimming removed 5 bases at V and 1 base at J, with 11 bases between. The CDR3 coding sequence is TGTGCCAGCAGTGCCTCACAGGGGAACACTGAAGCTTTCTTT. This sequence encodes CASSASQGNTEAFF.

This clonotype occurred many times. The chain is built from TRBV9 and TRBJ2-3, with TRBD2 matching 10 bases. J gave up 6 bases and V 1 base, and 5 bases lay outside the gene matches. This CDR3 spans 15 amino acids. From germline, CDR1 is SGDLS and CDR2 YYNGEE. CDR3 nucleotide sequence: TGTGCCAGCAGCGTAAAGCGGGAGGGTTGGGATACGCAGTATTTT. This gives the protein CASSVKREGWDTQYF.

The chain has TRBV2 and TRBJ2-3; 8 bases are shared with TRBD2. Germline V gives CDR1 SNHLY, CDR2 FYNNEI. Trimming cost V 6 bases and J 0 bases; bases outside gene matches: 5. The CDR3 spans 15 residues. CDR3 residues: CASSGGRLSTDTQYF. CDR3 coding DNA: TGTGCCAGCAGCGGCGGGAGGTTGAGCACAGATACGCAGTATTTT.